A selection of T cell receptor beta chains follows, all from one sample in a study of control samples from healthy donors and cancer patients. Profiled with immunoSEQ multiplex PCR; TCRdb holds only in-frame clones, not every one. The sample lists 100,000 to 150,000 clones; about 90% were seen once. The specimen sequenced was blood. The receptors stem from a woman aged 45 to 65 in good health. The CDR3 runs from the conserved cysteine through the conserved F or W. The D gene is left open where the match is weak. Where a row states a size, it is once, few, many or the class of an expanded clone; other rows omit it.

J gene: TRBJ2-5
V gene: TRBV24-1
D gene: NA
clone size: once
CDR3 DNA: TGTGCCACCAGTCCGGGGCTACGGGAGCGCGAGACCCAGTACTTC
CDR3 protein: CATSPGLRERETQYF

J gene: TRBJ1-1
V gene: TRBV19
D gene: NA
clone size: NA
CDR3 DNA: TGTGCCAGTAGTGACCTGGGCGACACTGAAGCTTTCTTT
CDR3 protein: CASSDLGDTEAFF

J gene: TRBJ1-1
V gene: TRBV30
D gene: NA
clone size: NA
CDR3 DNA: TGTGCCTGGAGGCTGGGCAGGAACACTGAAGCTTTCTTT
CDR3 protein: CAWRLGRNTEAFF

J gene: TRBJ2-7
V gene: TRBV2
D gene: NA
clone size: NA
CDR3 DNA: TGTGCCAGCAGCGCGGACAGTTACGAGCAGTACTTC
CDR3 protein: CASSADSYEQYF

J gene: TRBJ1-2
V gene: TRBV30
D gene: NA
clone size: NA
CDR3 DNA: TGTGCCTGGAGTGACACGGGGTTTATAAGGGGCTACACCTTC
CDR3 protein: CAWSDTGFIRGYTF

J gene: TRBJ2-7
V gene: TRBV7-9
D gene: NA
clone size: NA
CDR3 DNA: TGTGCCAGCAGCCGGGACGGCCGCTACGAGCAGTACTTC
CDR3 protein: CASSRDGRYEQYF

J gene: TRBJ2-1
V gene: TRBV15
D gene: NA
clone size: NA
CDR3 DNA: TGTGCCACGGGCCCTGGGACTCTTTCTAATGAGCAGTTCTTC
CDR3 protein: CATGPGTLSNEQFF

J gene: TRBJ2-7
V gene: TRBV5-5
D gene: NA
clone size: NA
CDR3 DNA: TGTGCCAGCAGGCGGATAGGGGGATCCTACGAGCAGTACTTC
CDR3 protein: CASRRIGGSYEQYF

J gene: TRBJ1-1
V gene: TRBV28
D gene: NA
clone size: NA
CDR3 DNA: TGTGCCAGCAGAGAAACCCCGGGATGGAACACTGAAGCTTTCTTT
CDR3 protein: CASRETPGWNTEAFF

J gene: TRBJ2-7
V gene: TRBV3-1/TRBV3-2
D gene: NA
clone size: NA
CDR3 DNA: TGTGCCAGCAGCCAAGGTCCGGCAACCTCCTACGAGCAGTACTTC
CDR3 protein: CASSQGPATSYEQYF

J gene: TRBJ2-5
V gene: TRBV11-2
D gene: NA
clone size: NA
CDR3 DNA: TGTGCCAGCAGCTTACTGGCTACACCCGGGGAGACCCAGTACTTC
CDR3 protein: CASSLLATPGETQYF

J gene: TRBJ2-7
V gene: TRBV11-2
D gene: TRBD2
clone size: NA
CDR3 DNA: TGTGCCAGCAGTTATAGTCCCGGGACTAGCGGGGGGACATCCTACGAGCAGTACTTC
CDR3 protein: CASSYSPGTSGGTSYEQYF

J gene: TRBJ2-5
V gene: TRBV6-5
D gene: NA
clone size: NA
CDR3 DNA: TGTGCCAGCAGTTACGGCCAGTCGAAATACTTC
CDR3 protein: CASSYGQSKYF

J gene: TRBJ2-1
V gene: TRBV13
D gene: TRBD2
clone size: once
CDR3 DNA: TGTGCCAGCAGCTTTCGGGGGGAATGGTTGAATGAGCAGTTCTTC
CDR3 protein: CASSFRGEWLNEQFF

J gene: TRBJ2-1
V gene: TRBV3-1/TRBV3-2
D gene: NA
clone size: NA
CDR3 DNA: TGTGCCAGCAGCCGACTTAGCGGAGGGGGGAACAATGAGCAGTTCTTC
CDR3 protein: CASSRLSGGGNNEQFF

J gene: TRBJ1-1
V gene: TRBV10-3
D gene: NA
clone size: NA
CDR3 DNA: TGTGCCATCAGTGAGTCTTCGGGCAGGGGTGTCACTGAAGCTTTCTTT
CDR3 protein: CAISESSGRGVTEAFF

J gene: TRBJ2-3
V gene: TRBV10-3
D gene: TRBD1
clone size: NA
CDR3 DNA: TGTGCCATCGGGGGGACAGGGTTTGGGACAGATACGCAGTATTTT
CDR3 protein: CAIGGTGFGTDTQYF

J gene: TRBJ1-2
V gene: TRBV6-5
D gene: NA
clone size: NA
CDR3 DNA: TGTGCCAGCAGTTACAGGCGGACAGCAAACTATGGCTACACCTTC
CDR3 protein: CASSYRRTANYGYTF